The rows below give T cell receptor beta chains drawn from one sample of a study of blood T cells in healthy people across ages. TCRdb passed the 5' RACE reads through MiXCR, listing each CDR3 protein once. Here the sample spans roughly 800,000 distinct CDR3 sequences, 20% to 25% being singletons. The sample was also reused in another study, on T cells of mothers and their children.

Sequencing was done on a sample of blood. The receptor source for this set is a boy younger than 18 in good health. Both conserved end residues are part of each CDR3. D genes are given only for firm matches. Expanded clones are given a class, and other clones once, few, many or no size at all.

CASSGQQGRGLSGANVLTF | TGTGCCAGCAGCGGACAACAGGGTAGAGGGCTCTCTGGGGCCAACGTCCTGACTTTC | TRBJ2-6 | TRBV13 | few | .
CSARPTGVNSPLHF | TGCAGTGCTAGACCTACAGGGGTTAATTCACCCCTCCACTTT | TRBJ1-6 | TRBV20-1 | few | TRBD1
CASSPHPDEKLFF | TGTGCCAGCAGCCCCCACCCCGATGAAAAACTGTTTTTT | TRBJ1-4 | TRBV14 | . | .
CSALQGDQPQHF | TGCAGTGCTTTACAGGGGGATCAGCCCCAGCATTTT | TRBJ1-5 | TRBV20-1 | . | TRBD1
CASSLGSTRNQPQHF | TGTGCCAGCAGCTTAGGGAGTACCCGGAATCAGCCCCAGCATTTT | TRBJ1-5 | TRBV7-3 | . | .
CASSQPKTGLGTDTQYF | TGTGCCAGCAGCCAACCCAAGACAGGGTTGGGGACAGATACGCAGTATTTT | TRBJ2-3 | TRBV14 | . | TRBD1
CASSPGTASGEQFF | TGTGCCAGCAGCCCCGGGACCGCCTCGGGTGAGCAGTTCTTC | TRBJ2-1 | TRBV7-3 | few | .
CASSLEDGGLGNTIYF | TGTGCCAGCAGCCTCGAGGACGGGGGGCTTGGAAACACCATATATTTT | TRBJ1-3 | TRBV13 | . | .
CSAKIRFGGDTQYF | TGCAGTGCAAAGATCAGGTTCGGGGGAGATACGCAGTATTTT | TRBJ2-3 | TRBV20-1 | . | .
CASSLRAQGGTEAFF | TGCGCCAGCAGCTTGAGGGCCCAGGGAGGGACTGAAGCTTTCTTT | TRBJ1-1 | TRBV5-1 | once | .
CSVEDGLEDTQYF | TGCAGCGTTGAAGATGGGCTAGAAGATACGCAGTATTTT | TRBJ2-3 | TRBV29-1 | few | .
CASSPRDYHNEQFF | TGTGCCAGCAGTCCCCGGGACTACCACAATGAGCAGTTCTTC | TRBJ2-1 | TRBV27 | . | TRBD2
CASSELGTPGAEAFF | TGTGCCAGCAGTGAATTAGGTACGCCGGGCGCTGAAGCTTTCTTT | TRBJ1-1 | TRBV25-1 | few | .
CASSYPEWATMSFQETQYF | TGTGCCAGCAGCTATCCGGAATGGGCTACTATGAGTTTCCAAGAGACCCAGTACTTC | TRBJ2-5 | TRBV28 | . | .
CASSLVQGRQETQYF | TGTGCCAGCAGCTTAGTCCAGGGAAGGCAAGAGACCCAGTACTTC | TRBJ2-5 | TRBV13 | few | .
CAHLPRRQETQYF | TGTGCCCACTTACCTCGGAGACAAGAGACCCAGTACTTC | TRBJ2-5 | TRBV10-3 | few | .
CASSYSTVGETNEKLFF | TGTGCCAGCAGTTACTCGACAGTGGGGGAAACTAATGAAAAACTGTTTTTT | TRBJ1-4 | TRBV6-5 | . | .
CASTDVRSPRDTQYF | TGTGCCAGCACCGATGTCCGGTCTCCAAGAGATACGCAGTATTTT | TRBJ2-3 | TRBV28 | few | .
CASSFGYPDGIQYF | TGCGCCAGCAGCTTCGGTTACCCGGATGGCATTCAGTACTTC | TRBJ2-4 | TRBV5-1 | . | .
CASSVPNTSGNEKLFF | TGTGCCAGCAGCGTACCTAACACGTCGGGTAATGAAAAACTGTTTTTT | TRBJ1-4 | TRBV7-9 | . | .
CSVLAGPSSYNEQFF | TGCAGCGTTCTAGCGGGGCCGAGCTCCTACAATGAGCAGTTCTTC | TRBJ2-1 | TRBV29-1 | . | TRBD2
CASSQGKGLAEYEQYF | TGTGCCAGCAGCCAAGGGAAGGGACTAGCGGAGTACGAGCAGTACTTC | TRBJ2-7 | TRBV14 | . | TRBD2
CASSQEPPGQGARGYTF | TGTGCCAGCAGCCAAGAACCTCCGGGACAGGGGGCCCGTGGCTACACCTTC | TRBJ1-2 | TRBV4-2 | . | TRBD1
CASSQMAAASNQPQHF | TGCGCCAGCAGCCAAATGGCCGCCGCGTCTAATCAGCCCCAGCATTTT | TRBJ1-5 | TRBV4-1 | . | .
CASSSYPGYEQYF | TGCGCCAGCAGCTCCTACCCGGGCTACGAGCAGTACTTC | TRBJ2-7 | TRBV5-1 | few | .
CASSLGVGGPTDTQYF | TGTGCCAGCAGCTTGGGCGTGGGCGGCCCCACAGATACGCAGTATTTT | TRBJ2-3 | TRBV7-2 | . | .
CASSLALSMISTEAFF | TGTGCCAGCAGCTTAGCCCTATCGATGATAAGCACTGAAGCTTTCTTT | TRBJ1-1 | TRBV7-2 | . | .
CASSGRTNQETQYF | TGTGCCAGCAGCGGGAGGACTAATCAAGAGACCCAGTACTTC | TRBJ2-5 | TRBV7-2 | . | .
CAISGYAGTIPNNEQFF | TGTGCCATCAGTGGATATGCCGGGACTATCCCAAACAATGAGCAGTTCTTC | TRBJ2-1 | TRBV10-3 | few | TRBD2
CSIRGGETQYF | TGCAGCATCAGGGGGGGAGAGACCCAGTACTTC | TRBJ2-5 | TRBV29-1 | . | .
CASSEGGDNEQYF | TGCGCCAGCAGTGAGGGAGGTGATAACGAGCAGTACTTC | TRBJ2-7 | TRBV5-1 | few | .
CSATQGLSYNEQFF | TGCAGTGCTACGCAGGGTCTCTCCTACAATGAGCAGTTCTTC | TRBJ2-1 | TRBV20-1 | . | .
CASSLAQPAGEQYF | TGTGCCAGCAGCTTAGCGCAACCAGCGGGGGAGCAGTACTTC | TRBJ2-7 | TRBV7-8 | . | TRBD2
CASRVGRQGPNTGELFF | TGTGCCAGCAGAGTAGGTAGGCAGGGTCCGAACACCGGGGAGCTGTTTTTT | TRBJ2-2 | TRBV3-1 | . | .
CASSTPGSGDTQYF | TGCGCCAGCAGTACCCCGGGGAGTGGAGATACGCAGTATTTT | TRBJ2-3 | TRBV5-1 | few | .